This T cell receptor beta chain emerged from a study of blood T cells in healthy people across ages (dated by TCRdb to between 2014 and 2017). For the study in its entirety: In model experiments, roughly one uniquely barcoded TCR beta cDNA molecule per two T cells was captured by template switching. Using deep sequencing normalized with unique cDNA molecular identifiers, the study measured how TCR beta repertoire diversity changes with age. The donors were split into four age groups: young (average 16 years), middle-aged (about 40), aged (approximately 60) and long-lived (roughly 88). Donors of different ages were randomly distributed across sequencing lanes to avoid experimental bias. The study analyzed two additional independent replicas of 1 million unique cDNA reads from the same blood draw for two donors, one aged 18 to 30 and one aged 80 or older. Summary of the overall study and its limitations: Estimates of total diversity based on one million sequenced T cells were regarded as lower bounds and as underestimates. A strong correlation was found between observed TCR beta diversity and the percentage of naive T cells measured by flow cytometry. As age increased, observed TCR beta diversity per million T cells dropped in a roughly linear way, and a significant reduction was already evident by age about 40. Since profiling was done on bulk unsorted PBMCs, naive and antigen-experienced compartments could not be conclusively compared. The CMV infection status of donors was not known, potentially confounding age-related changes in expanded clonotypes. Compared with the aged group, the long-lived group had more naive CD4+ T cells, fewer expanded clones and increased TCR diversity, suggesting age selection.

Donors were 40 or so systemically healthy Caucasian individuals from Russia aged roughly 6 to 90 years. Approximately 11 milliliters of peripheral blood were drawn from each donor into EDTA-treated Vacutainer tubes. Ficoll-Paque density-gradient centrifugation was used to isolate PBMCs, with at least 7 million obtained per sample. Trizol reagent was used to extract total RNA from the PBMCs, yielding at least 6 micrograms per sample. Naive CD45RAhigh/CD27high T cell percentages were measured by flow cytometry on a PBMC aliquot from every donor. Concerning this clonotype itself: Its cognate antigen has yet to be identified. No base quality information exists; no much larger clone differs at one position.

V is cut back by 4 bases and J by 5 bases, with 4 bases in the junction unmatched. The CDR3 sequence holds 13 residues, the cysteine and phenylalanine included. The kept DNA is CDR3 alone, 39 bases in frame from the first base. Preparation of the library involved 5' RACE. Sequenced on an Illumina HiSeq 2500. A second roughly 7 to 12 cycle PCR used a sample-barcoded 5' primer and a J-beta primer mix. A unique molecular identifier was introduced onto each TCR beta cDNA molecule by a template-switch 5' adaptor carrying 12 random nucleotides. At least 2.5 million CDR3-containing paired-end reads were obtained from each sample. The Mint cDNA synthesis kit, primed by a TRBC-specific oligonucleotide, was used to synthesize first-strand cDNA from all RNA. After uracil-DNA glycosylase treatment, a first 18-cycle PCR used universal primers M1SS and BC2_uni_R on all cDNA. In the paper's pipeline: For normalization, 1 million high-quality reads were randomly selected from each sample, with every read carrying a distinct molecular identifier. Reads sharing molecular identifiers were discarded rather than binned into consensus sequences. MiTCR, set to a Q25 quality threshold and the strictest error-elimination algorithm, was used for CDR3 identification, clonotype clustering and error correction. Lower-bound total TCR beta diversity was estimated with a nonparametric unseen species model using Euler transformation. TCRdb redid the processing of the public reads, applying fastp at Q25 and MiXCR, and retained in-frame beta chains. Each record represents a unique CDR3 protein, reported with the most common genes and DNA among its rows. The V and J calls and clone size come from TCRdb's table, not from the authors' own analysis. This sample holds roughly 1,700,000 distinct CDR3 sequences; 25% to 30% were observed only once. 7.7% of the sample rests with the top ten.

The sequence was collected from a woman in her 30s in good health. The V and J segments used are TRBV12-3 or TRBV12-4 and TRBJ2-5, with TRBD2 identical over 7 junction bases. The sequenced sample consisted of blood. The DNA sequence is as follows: TGTGCCAGCAGTTCCCTAGCGGTCGAGACCCAGTACTTC. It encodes CASSSLAVETQYF.